This T cell receptor (beta chain) emerged from a study of OX40 agonist ivuxolimab in advanced cancers. Clones were sequenced by immunoSEQ multiplex PCR, and TCRdb holds only the in-frame ones, with some missing. The data show around 50,000 clones, roughly 92% seen once. CDR3 length equals 16 residues. Germline V lookup: CDR1 SGDLS, CDR2 YYNGEE. Losses at the gene ends were 0 bases for V and 3 bases for J; bases not matched to a gene: 2. The TCR originated in an adult with an advanced solid tumor such as melanoma, head and neck, liver or kidney cancer. This specimen consisted of CD4+ or CD8+ T cells sorted from blood, obtained in a trial of the OX40 agonist ivuxolimab. The V call is TRBV9, the J call TRBJ2-3; 12 nucleotides match TRBD2. The CDR3 sequence is CASSVDLAGGTDTQYF. As DNA, the CDR3 is TGTGCCAGCAGCGTAGATCTAGCGGGAGGGACAGATACGCAGTATTTT. Drawing the rest from reference TRBV9 and TRBJ2-3, the complete variable domain is DSGVTQTPKHLITATGQRVTLRCSPRSGDLSVYWYQQSLDQGLQFLIQYYNGEERAKGNILERFSAQQFPDLHSELNLSSLELGDSALYFCASSVDLAGGTDTQYFGPGTRLTVL.